The 20 T cell receptor beta chains reported below all come from one sample, sequenced in a study of blood T cell repertoires in COVID-19 (dated by TCRdb to between 2020 and 2021). The library was prepared using the immunoSEQ multiplex PCR assay. The table comes from immuneACCESS by way of TCRdb, which keeps in-frame sequences with V and J called. Part of the clones is missing from these tables; in studies checked, under half for an unresolved V gene and the rest for unknown reasons. The sample data list nearly 350,000 clones, and more than 70% of these were observed just once. Of the sample, approximately 7.4% falls within the top ten clones. Sample: peripheral blood. Receptors were obtained from a woman in her 70s with COVID-19, enrolled during active disease.

V and J are TRBV3-1 (or the pseudogene TRBV3-2) and TRBJ1-2, with TRBD1 as a possible D gene (5 bases). Trimming removed 4 bases at V and 4 bases at J, with 16 bases between. CDR3 length: 15 residues. Germline lookup yields CDR1 LGHDT and CDR2 YNNKEL (reference sequence). In DNA form, the CDR3 reads TGTGCCAGCAGCCCCTGGGACTTTCAGGGCTATGGCTACACCTTC. Its translation is CASSPWDFQGYGYTF.

This chain uses TRBV5-1 with TRBJ1-6, with D uncertain. Trimming cost V 4 bases and J 6 bases, with 11 bases left between them. This CDR3 contains 14 residues. The germline V gene has CDR1 SGHRS and CDR2 YFSETQ. Here the CDR3 DNA reads TGCGCCAGCAGCAGAGAGGGAGTTAATTCACCCCTCCACTTT. Protein: CASSREGVNSPLHF.

A note on this clone: Distinct nucleotide sequences in the sample also encode this CDR3. The gene calls are TRBV6-5 and TRBJ1-1, with D unresolved. Germline CDR1 is MNHEY and CDR2 is SVGAGI. This CDR3 has 14 amino acids. V was trimmed by 0 bases and J by 1 base, leaving 6 bases between them. The CDR3 bases are TGTGCCAGCAGTTACTCGAGAGGGAACACTGAAGCTTTCTTT. This codes for CASSYSRGNTEAFF.

In its sample, this clone was seen once. The chain couples TRBV10-3 to TRBJ1-5; D remains unclear. Trimming removed 10 bases from V and 1 base from J, with 14 bases in between. Germline V gene sequence: CDR1 ENHRY, CDR2 SYGVKD. CDR3 size: 14 residues. The CDR3 nucleotides are TGTGCCAGCAAGGCGGGCGGGAGCAATCAGCCCCAGCATTTT. Protein product: CASKAGGSNQPQHF.

The chain uses TRBV13 and TRBJ2-7; TRBD2 matches at 8 bases. Looked up from germline, CDR1 is PRHDT and CDR2 is FYEKMQ (reference sequence). The CDR3 runs to 15 residues. Trimming cost V 2 bases and J 0 bases; bases outside gene matches: 3. CDR3 sequence: CASSLKRGISYEQYF. DNA of the CDR3: TGTGCCAGCAGCTTAAAGCGGGGGATCTCCTACGAGCAGTACTTC.

Regarding this clone: This sample also contains other DNA sequences that code for the same CDR3. V usage is TRBV7-9 and J usage is TRBJ1-3; D is possibly TRBD1 (5 bases). V lost 8 bases, J lost 4 bases, and 12 bases lay in between. Germline assignment: CDR1 SEHNR and CDR2 FQNEAQ (reference sequence). The CDR3 consists of 13 residues. CDR3 nucleotides: TGTGCCAGCGGCGGGACGTCGGGAAACACCATATATTTT. It yields the protein CASGGTSGNTIYF.

The chain carries TRBV15 and TRBJ2-1, with TRBD1 matching over 7 bases. Germline values: CDR1 LNHNV, CDR2 YYDKDF (reference sequence). The CDR3 runs 16 residues. The ends lost 3 bases at V and 10 bases at J; junction bases unmatched: 15. The CDR3 sequence: CATSRGLGQSNWEQFF. The CDR3 DNA is TGTGCCACCAGCAGGGGTCTGGGACAGTCTAACTGGGAGCAGTTCTTC. The full variable domain, in which reference TRBV15 and TRBJ2-1 provide the parts outside the CDR3, is DAMVIQNPRYQVTQFGKPVTLSCSQTLNHNVMYWYQQKSSQAPKLLFHYYDKDFNNEADTPDNFQSRRPNTSFCFLDIRSPGLGDTAMYLCATSRGLGQSNWEQFFGPGTRLTVL.

The J gene is TRBJ2-2, the V gene TRBV24-1; D perhaps matches TRBD1 (5 bases). The CDR3 covers 14 residues. V lost 5 bases and J 2 bases, leaving 8 bases between the germline ends. Germline-derived CDR1 and CDR2 are KGHDR and SFDVKD. In nucleotides, the CDR3 is TGTGCCACCAGTGTAGGGGTCAACACCGGGGAGCTGTTTTTT. It yields the protein CATSVGVNTGELFF.

The chain couples TRBV29-1 to TRBJ1-1; D is unclear. CDR1 and CDR2 (germline): SQVTM, ANQGSEA. The CDR3 consists of 11 residues. Trimming removed 4 bases from V and 5 bases from J, with 8 bases in between. CDR3 sequence: CSVVPGTEAFF. Here the CDR3 DNA reads TGCAGCGTTGTCCCCGGGACTGAAGCTTTCTTT. Based on the CDR3 plus reference TRBV29-1 and TRBJ1-1, the full variable domain is SAVISQKPSRDICQRGTSLTIQCQVDSQVTMMFWYRQQPGQSLTLIATANQGSEATYESGFVIDKFPISRPNLTFSTLTVSNMSPEDSSIYLCSVVPGTEAFFGQGTRLTVV.

The rearrangement uses TRBV2 and TRBJ2-7; 8 bases agree with TRBD1. Germline loops: CDR1 SNHLY, CDR2 FYNNEI. CDR3 length: 14 amino acids. V trimming: 8 bases; J trimming: 0 bases; junction bases outside the gene matches: 6. CDR3 nucleotides: TGTGCCAGCGTAAGGACAGGGTCCTCCTACGAGCAGTACTTC. Protein sequence: CASVRTGSSYEQYF. The full variable domain, with the rest looked up from reference TRBV2 and TRBJ2-7, is EPEVTQTPSHQVTQMGQEVILRCVPISNHLYFYWYRQILGQKVEFLVSFYNNEISEKSEIFDDQFSVERPDGSNFTLKIRSTKLEDSAMYFCASVRTGSSYEQYFGPGTRLTVT.

This clone came up once. The chain is built from TRBV2 and TRBJ1-6; D is ambiguous. With 6 bases removed from V and 11 bases from J, the gap between germline ends came to 14 bases. The germline V gene encodes CDR1 SNHLY and CDR2 FYNNEI. CDR3 length: 13 residues. CDR3 DNA: TGTGCCAGCAGGCAGGCTCCCGGGGCACCCCTCCACTTT. Translating gives CASRQAPGAPLHF.

The chain has TRBV5-1 and TRBJ2-7; 9 bases fit TRBD1. Trimming at V came to 1 base and at J to 5 bases, leaving 4 bases not matched to a gene. The CDR3 is 14 residues long. In germline, CDR1 is SGHRS, CDR2 YFSETQ. The CDR3 loop is CASSLRTGVHEQYF. The CDR3 DNA is TGCGCCAGCAGCTTGAGGACAGGGGTCCACGAGCAGTACTTC.

The CDR3 protein is CASSYRSGGSYEQYF. In DNA form, the CDR3 reads TGTGCCAGCAGTTATAGGAGCGGGGGTTCCTACGAGCAGTACTTC. The rearrangement links TRBV6-6 to TRBJ2-7; 8 bases match TRBD2. Germline loops: CDR1 MNHNY, CDR2 SVGAGI (reference sequence). The CDR3 spans 15 residues. Losses at the gene ends were 3 bases for V and 1 base for J; bases not matched to a gene: 5.

The chain links TRBV6-5 to TRBJ1-2; no clear D. This CDR3 has 15 residues. V lost 2 bases and J lost 5, with 15 bases in between. In germline, CDR1 is MNHEY, CDR2 SVGAGI. The CDR3 is CASSYTGTLLYGYTF. CDR3 DNA sequence: TGTGCCAGCAGTTACACGGGTACCCTCCTATATGGCTACACCTTC.

The chain recombines TRBV19 with TRBJ1-4; the D gene is possibly TRBD1 (6 bases). CDR3 size: 12 residues. V dropped 9 bases and J dropped 8 bases, with 13 bases sitting between them. CDR1 LNHDA and CDR2 SQIVND come from the germline V gene (reference sequence). CDR3 DNA sequence: TGTGCCAGCTCCTGGGGGCCAGAAAAACTGTTTTTT. This translates into CASSWGPEKLFF.

Only one count was recorded for this clone. The rearrangement joins TRBV6-1 to TRBJ2-7, with a possible D match to TRBD1 (5 bases). V lost 2 bases to trimming and J lost 8 bases, with 13 bases between them. Germline V lookup: CDR1 MNHNS, CDR2 SASEGT. The CDR3 covers 13 residues. The CDR3 nucleotides are TGTGCCAGCAGTGAAAGGACAAAGGAGAAGCAGTACTTC. It translates to CASSERTKEKQYF.

This clone was counted a single time. V usage is TRBV7-8 and J usage is TRBJ1-2; 7 positions agree with TRBD1. The CDR3 runs 15 residues. Germline-derived CDR1 and CDR2 are SGHVS and FQNEAQ. V was clipped by 5 bases and J by 4 bases; unmatched bases: 10. The CDR3 reads CASSQGRGRGYGYTF. In nucleotides, the CDR3 is TGTGCCAGCAGCCAGGGAAGGGGGCGAGGCTATGGCTACACCTTC.

This rearrangement joins TRBV27 to TRBJ2-3; D is perhaps TRBD2 (5 bases). The germline V gene has CDR1 MNHEY and CDR2 SMNVEV (reference sequence). V lost 5 bases to trimming and J lost 10 bases, with 10 bases between them. This CDR3 has 11 residues. DNA for the CDR3: TGTGCCAGCAGTCGGGATGGGGCGCAGTATTTT. It translates to CASSRDGAQYF.

The V and J genes are TRBV10-2 and TRBJ1-1; D unclear. The CDR3 has 15 amino acids. Trimming took off 6 bases at V and 1 base at J, with 15 bases between the two ends. Germline V gene sequence: CDR1 WSHSY, CDR2 SAAADI. This CDR3 is CASRQTPTPNTEAFF. The CDR3 coding sequence is TGCGCCAGCAGGCAGACACCGACCCCGAACACTGAAGCTTTCTTT.

This clone has only a few counts. The chain employs TRBV30 and TRBJ2-7, with 7 bases that match TRBD2. Germline V lookup: CDR1 GTSNPN, CDR2 SVGIG (reference sequence). With V trimmed by 2 bases and J by 6 bases, 10 bases remained unmatched. The CDR3 contains 14 residues. The CDR3 loop is CAWSTTLGGSEQYF. The CDR3 DNA follows: TGTGCCTGGAGTACCACATTGGGAGGGTCCGAGCAGTACTTC.